Only a few counts were recorded for the clone carrying this T cell receptor (beta chain). The antigen remains unidentified. This specimen belongs to a study of T cells after yellow fever vaccination. Study-wide points: In FACS-sorted repertoires, abundant clonotypes from the bulk population could appear as contaminants. A weaker secondary response peaked on day 5, the primary on day 15.

A 5'RACE template-switching step, the method used to make TCR cDNA, added a universal primer site and UMIs. TCRdb fed the 5' RACE reads into MiXCR, producing one record per CDR3 protein. The table includes about 330,000 distinct CDR3 sequences, about 4% detected once. Germline loops: CDR1 MNHEY, CDR2 SVGEGT. Trimming cost V 6 bases and J 1 base; bases outside gene matches: 8. The CDR3 is made up of 15 amino acids. This TCR derives from a man aged 18 to 30 who received the YFV17D yellow fever vaccine. Sequenced material: PBMCs, taken 5 days after the yellow fever booster vaccination. The chain employs TRBV6-2 or TRBV6-3 and TRBJ2-5; the match to TRBD1 covers 7 bases. The CDR3 reads CASRPWGQSQETQYF. The CDR3 region has the DNA TGTGCCAGCAGACCGTGGGGACAGTCCCAAGAGACCCAGTACTTC.